This is a list of T cell receptor beta chains from one sample in a study of T-cell memory formation after mild COVID-19. A single record per CDR3 protein comes from TCRdb applying MiXCR to the 5' RACE reads. This table has a few hundred thousand distinct CDR3 sequences, more than 20% appearing once. Sequencing was carried out using PBMCs or a T cell subset sorted from them (not recorded which). The receptors stem from an adult woman who had mild COVID-19 (a few samples of this study predate the infection). Cell type and time point are not known. Both conserved end residues are part of each CDR3. A D gene is named only where the DNA matches it firmly. Expanded clones are given a class, and other clones once, few, many or no size at all.

D	V	size	J	DNA	CDR3
.	TRBV4-1	many	TRBJ2-7	TGCGCCAGCAGCCAAGGTGTGGCGTCCTACGAGCAGTACTTC	CASSQGVASYEQYF
.	TRBV5-5	.	TRBJ2-5	TGTGCCAGCAGCGTAGAGTGGGGGGCAGAGACCCAGTACTTC	CASSVEWGAETQYF
TRBD2	TRBV7-8	.	TRBJ2-2	TGTGCCTGCAGTCGGGGACTAGCGAACACCGGGGAGCTGTTTTTT	CACSRGLANTGELFF
.	TRBV20-1	.	TRBJ2-4	TGCAGTGCTATAGATCTAGCCAAAAACATTCAGTACTTC	CSAIDLAKNIQYF
.	TRBV30	once	TRBJ1-1	TGTGCCTGGAGCCATGGAGTGAACACTGAAGCTTTCTTT	CAWSHGVNTEAFF
TRBD1	TRBV20-1	few	TRBJ2-1	TGCAGTGCTAGTTGGACAGGGAGGAACAATGAGCAGTTCTTC	CSASWTGRNNEQFF
TRBD2	TRBV20-1	few	TRBJ2-3	TGCAGTGCTGGCCCTCGGAGCGGGAGGGCCGTTACAGATACGCAGTATTTT	CSAGPRSGRAVTDTQYF
.	TRBV12-3/TRBV12-4	few	TRBJ2-3	TGTGCCAGCAGGCCGCCCCATGTTCAAGATACGCAGTATTTT	CASRPPHVQDTQYF
.	TRBV24-1	few	TRBJ2-1	TGTGCCACCAGTGACCTCTTACAGGGTAATGAGCAGTTCTTC	CATSDLLQGNEQFF
TRBD1	TRBV29-1	few	TRBJ1-1	TGCAGCGCTGCGGCCGGGACAGGGGCCACTGAAGCTTTCTTT	CSAAAGTGATEAFF
TRBD2	TRBV2	few	TRBJ2-1	TGTGCCAGCAGGATGAAAGGACTAGACTTTGGCTACAATGAGCAGTTCTTC	CASRMKGLDFGYNEQFF
.	TRBV27	few	TRBJ2-7	TGTGCCTCGAGGAGGGGGGCTACGAACGAGCAGTACTTC	CASRRGATNEQYF
.	TRBV7-9	many	TRBJ2-3	TGTGCCAGCAGCTTCAGCGGGCCGGCAGATACGCAGTATTTT	CASSFSGPADTQYF
TRBD1	TRBV4-1	.	TRBJ1-5	TGCGCCACTGGGACAGGGGGTGTCCTTCAGCCCCAGCATTTT	CATGTGGVLQPQHF
TRBD1	TRBV4-3	.	TRBJ2-7	TGCGCCAGCAGCCAAGTCCCAGGGGGCTCCTACGAGCAGTACTTC	CASSQVPGGSYEQYF
TRBD2	TRBV16	many	TRBJ2-7	TGTGCCAGCCAAAGGCAACCCACTAGCGGGAATTCCTACGAGCAGTACTTC	CASQRQPTSGNSYEQYF
TRBD1	TRBV24-1	few	TRBJ1-1	TGTGCCACCAGTGATTACCCCGGACAGGGCGGAAGGCCTGAAGCTTTCTTT	CATSDYPGQGGRPEAFF
TRBD2	TRBV10-3	.	TRBJ2-1	TGTGCCATCAGGACCGGGGGGGTGGTAAGCAATGAGCAGTTCTTC	CAIRTGGVVSNEQFF
TRBD2	TRBV5-4	once	TRBJ2-1	TGTGCCAGCAGCCTTTCTAGCGGGAACGCCTACAATGAGCAGTTCTTC	CASSLSSGNAYNEQFF
TRBD1	TRBV6-5	few	TRBJ2-2	TGTGCCAGCAGCCCCGACAGGGGCACCGGGGAGCTGTTTTTT	CASSPDRGTGELFF
.	TRBV12-3/TRBV12-4	.	TRBJ2-6	TGTGCCAGCAGTTTTGATTTCTCTGGGGCCAACGTCCTGACTTTC	CASSFDFSGANVLTF
TRBD1	TRBV12-3/TRBV12-4	few	TRBJ1-2	TGTGCCAGCAGTAACCCGGGACAGGGCAACTATGGCTACACCTTC	CASSNPGQGNYGYTF
.	TRBV7-9	.	TRBJ1-2	TGTGCCAGCAGCTTCGGGGGGCAGAACTATGGCTACACCTTC	CASSFGGQNYGYTF